A selection of T cell receptor beta chains follows, all from one sample in a study of T cells expressing NK-cell markers. TCRdb reprocessed the 5' RACE reads, with one entry per CDR3 protein and no DNA. Here the sample table reports some 500,000 distinct CDR3 sequences. The sequenced sample was blood T cells: a sorted CD56 or NKG2C T cell subset, CD4+ or CD8+ T cells, or bulk PBMC T cells (not recorded which). The receptors stem from a woman aged 45 to 65 in good health. CDR3s include the opening cysteine and the closing phenylalanine or tryptophan.

TRBV5-5	TRBJ1-1	CASSLVAGKTEAFF
TRBV10-3	TRBJ2-6	CAISERGAGANVLTF
TRBV20-1	TRBJ2-3	CSAIPLGIAQDTQYF
TRBV5-1	TRBJ1-1	CASSLEVGSNTEAFF
TRBV27	TRBJ1-6	CASSLLEGAWKNWNSPLHF
TRBV24-1	TRBJ2-1	CATSSPGTSGNEQFF
TRBV12-3/TRBV12-4	TRBJ2-3	CASIPKAGTDTQYF
TRBV4-1	TRBJ1-2	CASSQVRGVYGYTF
TRBV10-3	TRBJ2-7	CAISAYSGANEQYF
TRBV20-1	TRBJ1-2	CSAQETAFYGYTF
TRBV7-3	TRBJ2-2	CASSKGQPTGELFF
TRBV28	TRBJ2-7	CASKGQFSASSYEQYF
TRBV24-1	TRBJ2-5	CATSDPGQGPQETQYF
TRBV27	TRBJ2-2	CASSLRRPNPGELFF
TRBV9	TRBJ2-7	CASSAGQGTSYEQYF
TRBV20-1	TRBJ2-2	CSASRFREGNTGELFF
TRBV15	TRBJ1-2	CATSRGTGLNYGYTF
TRBV4-1	TRBJ2-5	CASSQIPRRVGETQYF
TRBV5-1	TRBJ2-1	CASSPIQGTTSGRNYEQFF
TRBV11-2	TRBJ2-7	CASTSAAEQYF
TRBV5-6	TRBJ1-6	CASSLGTGGRAPLHF
TRBV2	TRBJ2-1	CASRGLARQFF
TRBV5-1	TRBJ1-1	CASSSRAGLITEAFF
TRBV12-3/TRBV12-4	TRBJ1-2	CASSLGQGFYGYTF
TRBV6-1	TRBJ2-6	CASSEQGNFAGANVLTF
TRBV11-2	TRBJ1-1	CASSHRWGPRTEAFF
TRBV2	TRBJ2-7	CASSETGSSYEQYF
TRBV15	TRBJ2-2	CATSTSIPRSTGELFF
TRBV29-1	TRBJ2-3	CSVGERSPQHTDTQYF
TRBV10-3	TRBJ2-7	CAISALVGGSGYEQYF